Each of the 18 T cell receptor beta chains below was sequenced from the same sample in a study of shared clonotypes between healthy human individuals. Clones were sequenced by immunoSEQ multiplex PCR, and TCRdb holds only the in-frame ones, with some missing. The sample lists roughly 1 million clones, approximately 72% occurring once. The specimen was memory CD4+ T cells sorted from blood. Subset in this sample: CD45RA-negative fraction. All receptors derive from a man aged 18 to 35 in good health.

The V and J genes are TRBV5-4 and TRBJ2-1; 7 bases align to TRBD1. Germline loops: CDR1 SGHNT, CDR2 YYREEE (reference sequence). V lost 4 bases and J lost 12; bases outside the gene matches: 10. CDR3 length: 13 residues. The CDR3 loop is CASSVGQDDGQFF. DNA of the CDR3: TGTGCCAGCAGCGTCGGACAGGACGACGGGCAGTTCTTC.

This rearrangement joins TRBV5-5 to TRBJ2-7; 13 nucleotides align to TRBD2. The junction had 4 bases not matched to a gene; V was cut back by 2 bases and J by 2 bases. In germline, CDR1 is SGHKS, CDR2 YYEKEE (reference sequence). CDR3 length equals 16 residues. CDR3 nucleotide sequence: TGTGCCAGCAGCTTAGTGGGGACTAGCGGGGCCTACGAGCAGTACTTC. Its translation: CASSLVGTSGAYEQYF.

The sample holds many counts of this clone. V gene TRBV4-2 combines with J gene TRBJ1-4; the D is unclear. Germline values: CDR1 LGHNA, CDR2 YNFKEQ. Trimming stripped 1 base from V and 4 bases from J, with 13 bases between. The length of the CDR3 is 16 residues. The CDR3 reads CASSQGEEQVNEKLFF. In DNA form, the CDR3 reads TGTGCCAGCAGCCAAGGCGAAGAACAAGTTAATGAAAAACTGTTTTTT.

This clone was found a few times. J is TRBJ2-1 and V is TRBV27; D might be TRBD1 (5 bases). Between the trimmed V and J ends, which lost 6 bases and 6 bases, there was a span of 6 bases. CDR1 is MNHEY and CDR2 is SMNVEV in the germline V gene (reference sequence). CDR3 length equals 11 residues. CDR3 sequence reads: CASRQVNEQFF. As DNA, the CDR3 is TGTGCCAGCAGACAGGTCAATGAGCAGTTCTTC.

This sequence joins TRBV4-3 and TRBJ1-2; D not resolved. V shed 1 base and J shed 5 bases, with 11 bases lying between them. Germline CDR1 reads LGHNA; CDR2 reads YSLEER. The CDR3 is 14 amino acids. CDR3 amino acids: CASSQVEGGYGYTF. The DNA of the CDR3 is TGCGCCAGCAGCCAAGTAGAGGGCGGTTATGGCTACACCTTC.

The CDR3 sequence is CASSTRTGNVEQYF. The CDR3 DNA reads as TGTGCCAGCAGTACCCGGACAGGGAATGTCGAGCAGTACTTC. This chain joins TRBV6-1 and TRBJ2-7; TRBD1 aligns across 8 bases. Trimming took 5 bases from V and 6 from J; bases not matched to a gene: 9. The CDR3 totals 14 residues. Germline assignment: CDR1 MNHNS and CDR2 SASEGT.

This clone was counted a single time. The rearrangement links TRBV28 to TRBJ1-2; TRBD1 matches at 9 bases. The junction had 8 bases not matched to a gene; V was cut back by 10 bases and J by 8 bases. Germline V gene sequence: CDR1 MDHEN, CDR2 SYDVKM. The CDR3 has 12 amino acids. CDR3 loop: CATLQGARGYTF. The DNA of the CDR3 is TGTGCCACGCTACAGGGGGCGCGAGGCTACACCTTC.

Notes on this clone: Just one base apart from a much larger clone, this may be a read error. Other DNA sequences in this sample translate to the same CDR3. The genes are TRBV6-5 and TRBJ1-1; D is unclear. The germline gives CDR1 MNHEY, CDR2 SVGAGI. The V end was cut by 0 bases, the J end by 2 bases, with 4 bases between. The CDR3 covers 13 residues. CDR3 sequence: CASSYSTNTEAFF. The CDR3 coding sequence is TGTGCCAGCAGTTACTCGACTAACACTGAAGCTTTCTTT.

Concerning this clone itself: Other DNA sequences of this sample code for an identical CDR3. The gene calls are TRBV30 and TRBJ1-2; D not certain. V gave up 2 bases and J gave up 1 base, with 8 bases separating them. Germline CDR1 and CDR2: GTSNPN and SVGIG (reference sequence). The CDR3 is 13 residues long. The CDR3 sequence: CAWSLGSNYGYTF. CDR3 in DNA: TGTGCCTGGAGTTTGGGCAGTAACTATGGCTACACCTTC.

This CDR3 is CASSPLTGGGSYEQYF. The CDR3 nucleotides are TGTGCCAGCTCACCCCTAACAGGGGGCGGCTCCTACGAGCAGTACTTC. The chain couples TRBV18 to TRBJ2-7; 9 bases line up with TRBD1. V trimming: 3 bases; J trimming: 0 bases; junction bases outside the gene matches: 6. From germline, CDR1 is KGHSH and CDR2 LQKENI. The CDR3 has 16 amino acids.

V gene TRBV6-1 combines with J gene TRBJ1-4, with 7 positions matching TRBD1. V lost 8 bases to trimming and J lost 4 bases; unmatched junction nucleotides: 7. The CDR3 totals 14 residues. Germline assignment: CDR1 MNHNS and CDR2 SASEGT. CDR3 protein: CASFPGQFNEKLFF. The CDR3 DNA sequence: TGTGCCAGCTTTCCGGGACAGTTTAATGAAAAACTGTTTTTT.

This chain links TRBV5-4 with TRBJ2-1; 12 bases are shared with TRBD1. The CDR3 is 15 residues long. Trimming removed 3 bases from V and 6 bases from J; junction bases left unmatched: 4. Germline V gene data show CDR1 as SGHNT and CDR2 as YYREEE (reference sequence). CDR3 DNA: TGTGCCAGCAGCTCGGGACAGGGGGCTGCCAATGAGCAGTTCTTC. It yields the protein CASSSGQGAANEQFF.

A remark on this clone: The same CDR3 also results from other DNA sequences found in this sample. V usage is TRBV5-1 and J usage is TRBJ2-7, with D possibly matching TRBD2 (5 bases). This CDR3 is built from 14 residues. The germline gives CDR1 SGHRS, CDR2 YFSETQ. Trimming stripped 0 bases from V and 7 bases from J, with 14 bases between. CDR3 loop: CASSLGGKPGEQYF. The DNA for the CDR3 is TGCGCCAGCAGCTTGGGTGGGAAACCGGGGGAGCAGTACTTC. Full variable domain (missing parts from reference TRBV5-1 and TRBJ2-7): KAGVTQTPRYLIKTRGQQVTLSCSPISGHRSVSWYQQTPGQGLQFLFEYFSETQRNKGNFPGRFSGRQFSNSRSEMNVSTLELGDSALYLCASSLGGKPGEQYFGPGTRLTVT.

CDR3 in DNA: TGCGCCAGCAGCGCCTTAGCTAGCGGGGGGTACGAGCAGTACTTC. It specifies CASSALASGGYEQYF. V and J are TRBV5-1 and TRBJ2-7, with TRBD2 matching over 11 bases. Germline V CDR1 and CDR2: SGHRS, YFSETQ. CDR3 length equals 15 residues. After removal of 4 bases from V and 4 bases from J, the junction contained 7 bases not matched to a gene.

This clone has only a few counts. The chain is built from TRBV6-5 and TRBJ1-2, with D possibly TRBD1 on 5 matching bases. CDR3 length equals 13 residues. The germline CDR1 and CDR2 sequences are MNHEY and SVGAGI. The V and J ends lost 4 bases and 2 bases respectively, with 8 bases between them. The CDR3 nucleotides are TGTGCCAGCAGTTTTAAGGGGAACTATGGCTACACCTTC. It is translated as CASSFKGNYGYTF.

This clone was counted many times. The CDR3 here is CASSPTGVLGYF. As DNA, the CDR3 is TGTGCCAGCAGCCCGACAGGGGTCTTAGGGTACTTC. The chain employs TRBV6-5 and TRBJ2-7; 8 bases map to TRBD1. V gave up 6 bases and J gave up 12 bases; unmatched junction bases: 10. CDR3 length equals 12 residues. Germline V lookup: CDR1 MNHEY, CDR2 SVGAGI.

This clone appeared a single time. The chain uses TRBV7-8 and TRBJ2-2, with D perhaps matching TRBD2 (5 bases). The CDR3 is 13 amino acids. V shed 2 bases and J shed 6 bases, with 7 bases lying between them. CDR1 is SGHVS and CDR2 is FQNEAQ in the germline V gene. CDR3 nucleotides: TGTGCCAGCAGCTTACGGGATCCCGGGGAGCTGTTTTTT. The encoded protein is CASSLRDPGELFF.

The rearrangement uses TRBV5-6 and TRBJ1-2, with 7 bases aligning to TRBD1. Trimming cost V 7 bases and J 8 bases; bases outside gene matches: 11. CDR3 length equals 13 residues. Germline V gene lookup returns CDR1 SGHDT and CDR2 YYEEEE. The CDR3 nucleotides are TGTGCCAGCTTATACGGACAGGCAGAGGGCTACACCTTC. As protein: CASLYGQAEGYTF.